These 15 T cell receptor beta chains came from one sample sequenced in a study of blood T cells in healthy people across ages. Together with a sample-barcoded 5' primer, a J-beta primer mix was included in a second PCR lasting roughly 6 to 12 cycles. A single record per CDR3 protein comes from TCRdb applying MiXCR to the 5' RACE reads. Of 1.5 million to 1.8 million distinct CDR3 sequences detected, 35% to 45% appear once; the ten largest clones hold over 3.5%. Input material: blood. All receptors come from a woman in her late teens or twenties in good health.

The chain has TRBV7-9 and TRBJ2-5; D uncertain. The DNA end is more similar to TRBJ2-7, so the J call may be wrong. Germline V gene data show CDR1 as SEHNR and CDR2 as FQNEAQ (reference sequence). The CDR3 extends over 15 amino acids. The CDR3 here is CASSLSLGPRLEQYF. For the CDR3, the DNA is TGTGCCAGCAGCTTAAGTTTAGGACCTCGGCTCGAGCAGTACTTC.

The chain is built from TRBV6-6 and TRBJ2-7, with 9 bases identical to TRBD2. V shed 8 bases, J shed 2 bases, and the junction held 7 bases outside the gene matches. This CDR3 is 14 amino acids long. CDR1 and CDR2 (germline): MNHNY, SVGAGI (reference sequence). The CDR3 is CASLSSGGTYEQYF. The CDR3, as DNA: TGTGCCAGCTTGAGTAGCGGGGGCACCTACGAGCAGTACTTC.

The chain combines TRBV5-6 with TRBJ1-6; 8 bases line up with TRBD1. CDR3 length: 19 residues. The V gene's germline CDR1 is SGHDT and CDR2 YYEEEE. V shed 3 bases, J shed 8 bases, and the junction held 19 bases outside the gene matches. DNA of the CDR3: TGTGCCAGCAGCTCGGATATCGGACAGGGAATGGCCGGGTATTCACCCCTCCACTTT. Translation gives CASSSDIGQGMAGYSPLHF.

This clonotype was seen a few times. The rearrangement links TRBV5-1 to TRBJ2-1, with TRBD1 matching over 9 bases. The CDR3 has 14 residues. CDR1 and CDR2 from the germline V gene are SGHRS and YFSETQ. Trimming removed 5 bases from V and 5 bases from J; junction bases left unmatched: 5. CDR3 coding DNA: TGCGCCAGCAGACGGACAGGGGCGGACAATGAGCAGTTCTTC. It codes for CASRRTGADNEQFF.

This clonotype has just a few counts. The chain carries TRBV29-1 and TRBJ2-7, with D possibly TRBD2 on 5 matching bases. Germline V CDR1 and CDR2: SQVTM, ANQGSEA. V was shortened by 4 bases and J by 4 bases, with 20 bases between the two germline ends. The CDR3 consists of 15 residues. The CDR3 bases are TGCAGCGTTGGGTATGGACCTGAGAGGGAATACGAGCAGTACTTC. Protein sequence: CSVGYGPEREYEQYF.

The chain links TRBV7-8 to TRBJ2-3; D tentatively fits TRBD1 or TRBD2 (5 bases each). Trimming took off 0 bases at V and 2 bases at J, with 12 bases between the two ends. The CDR3 is made up of 16 amino acids. Looked up from germline, CDR1 is SGHVS and CDR2 is FQNEAQ. CDR3 nucleotide sequence: TGTGCCAGCAGCTTAGCCGGGACGGCCCCCACAGATACGCAGTATTTT. Translating gives CASSLAGTAPTDTQYF.

The sample holds one count of this clonotype. CDR3 loop: CSARSGSEAFF. CDR3 bases: TGCAGTGCTAGAAGTGGCTCTGAAGCTTTCTTT. J is TRBJ1-1 and V is TRBV20-1; D is undetermined. Germline V gene data show CDR1 as DFQATT and CDR2 as SNEGSKA (reference sequence). The CDR3 is 11 amino acids. V shed 2 bases and J shed 6 bases, with 7 bases lying between them.

This clonotype was seen just once. The V call is TRBV24-1, the J call TRBJ2-5; D might be TRBD1 (6 bases). CDR1 KGHDR and CDR2 SFDVKD come from the germline V gene. The CDR3 totals 14 residues. The V and J ends lost 4 bases and 5 bases respectively, with 13 bases between them. CDR3 DNA sequence: TGTGCCACCAGTGACAACAGGGTTATGGAGACCCAGTACTTC. This gives the protein CATSDNRVMETQYF.

The chain is built from TRBV4-2 and TRBJ1-4; D unclear. The CDR3 spans 16 residues. Germline V gene lookup returns CDR1 LGHNA and CDR2 YNFKEQ. V was trimmed by 0 bases and J by 0 bases, leaving 8 bases between them. CDR3 bases: TGTGCCAGCAGCCAAGATCACACGGCAACTAATGAAAAACTGTTTTTT. Translating gives CASSQDHTATNEKLFF.

The chain carries TRBV20-1 and TRBJ1-4, with 9 bases matching TRBD1. CDR3 length: 14 residues. V gave up 6 bases and J gave up 8 bases; unmatched junction bases: 10. Germline V gene data show CDR1 as DFQATT and CDR2 as SNEGSKA (reference sequence). The CDR3 region has the DNA TGCAGTGCCGATGCGGGACAGGGTCGAGAAAAACTGTTTTTT. Its protein product is CSADAGQGREKLFF.

This clonotype has just a few counts. J is TRBJ1-6 and V is TRBV20-1; TRBD1 matches at 9 bases. Germline loops: CDR1 DFQATT, CDR2 SNEGSKA (reference sequence). The CDR3 has 16 residues. V lost 2 bases, J lost 14 bases, and 16 bases stayed unmatched. CDR3 coding DNA: TGCAGTGCTAGATCTACGCCGGGACAGGGACCTCATTCCCTCCACTTT. Translating gives CSARSTPGQGPHSLHF.

The sample holds many counts of this clonotype. The chain joins TRBV3-1 to TRBJ2-1; 9 bases agree with TRBD2. After removal of 1 base from V and 4 bases from J, the junction contained 8 bases not matched to a gene. There are 17 residues in the CDR3. Germline V gives CDR1 LGHDT, CDR2 YNNKEL (reference sequence). The CDR3 region is CASSQGPTSGLYNEQFF. The CDR3 DNA reads TGTGCCAGCAGCCAAGGTCCGACTAGCGGCTTATACAATGAGCAGTTCTTC.

Here the CDR3 reads CASSLTTSGGASDTQYF. The CDR3 DNA is TGTGCCAGCAGCTTAACGACTAGCGGGGGGGCCAGTGATACGCAGTATTTT. The chain joins TRBV7-9 to TRBJ2-3; TRBD2 agrees at 14 bases. The CDR3 consists of 17 residues. J lost 6 bases, V lost 2 bases, and 7 bases had no gene match. The V gene's germline CDR1 is SEHNR and CDR2 FQNEAQ (reference sequence).

The chain combines TRBV2 with TRBJ1-1; D is undetermined. Trimming pared 7 bases from V and 0 bases from J, leaving 9 bases between. The CDR3 consists of 13 residues. Per the germline V gene, CDR1 is SNHLY and CDR2 is FYNNEI. The CDR3 reads CASKRQMNTEAFF. The DNA of the CDR3 is TGTGCCAGCAAACGCCAAATGAACACTGAAGCTTTCTTT.

The V gene is TRBV20-1, the J gene TRBJ2-7; D is perhaps TRBD2 (6 bases). Germline CDR1 DFQATT, CDR2 SNEGSKA (reference sequence). This CDR3 region has 13 residues. V was pared by 3 bases and J by 4 bases, with 13 bases between. As DNA, the CDR3 is TGCAGTGCTAGGTTCCGGAGGGAGTACGAGCAGTACTTC. Amino acid sequence: CSARFRREYEQYF.